Following are 15 T cell receptor beta chains from one sample sequenced in a study of cytomegalovirus exposure and HLA in healthy donors (dated 2017 in TCRdb). To prepare the library, the immunoSEQ multiplex PCR assay was applied. For the multiplex PCR, a mixture combining 60 forward primers for TCR Vbeta segments and 13 reverse primers for TCR Jbeta segments was used. TCRdb re-hosts the immuneACCESS table, in-frame sequences only. Its copies lack some clones; in the studies checked, an unresolved V gene accounts for under half of them, and the cause for the rest is not known. Per the sample table, the count is 160,000 or so clones. In total, the top ten clones hold 2% to 2.5% of the sample. Sequenced input: PBMCs. The source of these receptors is a man aged 25-40 years in good health and CMV-seronegative.

The rearrangement links TRBV10-2 to TRBJ2-3; 10 bases are a match to TRBD1. The germline V gene encodes CDR1 WSHSY and CDR2 SAAADI. V was pared by 7 bases and J by 8 bases, with 9 bases of the junction left unmatched. The CDR3 sequence is 14 residues long. The CDR3 loop is CASTPGQGLGTQYF. CDR3 sequence (DNA): TGCGCCAGCACCCCGGGACAGGGGCTTGGTACGCAGTATTTT.

This sequence joins TRBV29-1 and TRBJ2-5; the D is unclear. V was shortened by 4 bases and J by 5 bases, with 11 bases between the two germline ends. CDR1 and CDR2 (germline): SQVTM, ANQGSEA. The CDR3 extends over 12 amino acids. CDR3 sequence (DNA): TGCAGCGTTGTTGACCCCGGGGAGACCCAGTACTTC. This sequence encodes CSVVDPGETQYF. Variable domain in full (rest from reference TRBV29-1 and TRBJ2-5): SAVISQKPSRDICQRGTSLTIQCQVDSQVTMMFWYRQQPGQSLTLIATANQGSEATYESGFVIDKFPISRPNLTFSTLTVSNMSPEDSSIYLCSVVDPGETQYFGPGTRLLVL.

The J gene is TRBJ1-5, the V gene TRBV19, with D possibly being TRBD1 (5 bases). The germline CDR1 and CDR2 sequences are LNHDA and SQIVND (reference sequence). V lost 3 bases, J lost 2 bases, and 11 bases lay in between. This CDR3 is 15 amino acids long. In DNA, the CDR3 is TGTGCCAGTAGTATCCCCAGGGTGGGCAATCAGCCCCAGCATTTT. This gives the protein CASSIPRVGNQPQHF.

For the CDR3, the DNA is TGTGCCATCAGTGCAGGGCTTAGCAATCAGCCCCAGCATTTT. This translates into CAISAGLSNQPQHF. The chain links TRBV10-3 to TRBJ1-5; tentatively, D is TRBD1 (5 bases). This CDR3 contains 14 residues. V lost 4 bases and J 0 bases, leaving 7 bases between the germline ends. Germline V gene sequence: CDR1 ENHRY, CDR2 SYGVKD.

The rearrangement joins TRBV5-1 to TRBJ2-5; 7 bases map to TRBD2. The CDR3 length is 16 residues. V shed 4 bases, J shed 5 bases, and the junction held 14 bases outside the gene matches. The germline V gene has CDR1 SGHRS and CDR2 YFSETQ. CDR3 amino acids: CASSASTAGVGETQYF. The CDR3 region has the DNA TGCGCCAGCAGCGCTTCTACGGCGGGAGTGGGTGAGACCCAGTACTTC. The full variable domain, in which reference TRBV5-1 and TRBJ2-5 provide the parts outside the CDR3, is KAGVTQTPRYLIKTRGQQVTLSCSPISGHRSVSWYQQTPGQGLQFLFEYFSETQRNKGNFPGRFSGRQFSNSRSEMNVSTLELGDSALYLCASSASTAGVGETQYFGPGTRLLVL.

V is TRBV5-6 and J is TRBJ2-5, with 7 positions matching TRBD1. Unmatched junction bases numbered 10, after V lost 0 bases and J lost 5 bases. This CDR3 spans 16 amino acids. Germline V gene sequence: CDR1 SGHDT, CDR2 YYEEEE. The DNA of the CDR3 is TGTGCCAGCAGCTTGGCCCCGACAGGGACATGGGAGACCCAGTACTTC. Amino acid sequence: CASSLAPTGTWETQYF.

The gene calls are TRBV12-5 and TRBJ1-2; TRBD1 matches 9 bases. CDR3 length: 15 residues. CDR1 and CDR2 (germline): LGHNT, FRNRAP. Unmatched junction bases numbered 10, after V lost 7 bases and J lost 4 bases. Written as DNA, the CDR3 is TGTGCTAGTGCCTTGGGACAGGGAGATTTCTATGGCTACACCTTC. Translating gives CASALGQGDFYGYTF.

The chain uses TRBV9 and TRBJ2-3, with D perhaps matching TRBD1 (6 bases). Germline V lookup: CDR1 SGDLS, CDR2 YYNGEE. The CDR3 is 15 residues long. Trimming removed 0 bases at V and 3 bases at J, with 11 bases between. CDR3 in DNA: TGTGCCAGCAGCGTAGAAGGGACATCGACAGATACGCAGTATTTT. Residues: CASSVEGTSTDTQYF.

This chain connects TRBV29-1 to TRBJ1-2; D not resolved. CDR1 SQVTM and CDR2 ANQGSEA come from the germline V gene. The CDR3 contains 13 residues. V was clipped by 7 bases and J by 5 bases, with 17 bases between them. The CDR3 loop is CSAAALLTYGYTF. CDR3 coding DNA: TGCAGCGCCGCAGCCCTACTAACTTATGGCTACACCTTC.

The chain recombines TRBV10-2 with TRBJ2-1; 13 bases align to TRBD2. V dropped 6 bases and J dropped 4; count of bases not matched to a gene: 3. The CDR3 loop spans 15 amino acids. Germline CDR1 and CDR2: WSHSY and SAAADI. CDR3 region: CASSPTSGRYNEQFF. CDR3 coding DNA: TGCGCCAGCAGCCCGACTAGCGGGAGGTACAATGAGCAGTTCTTC.

J is TRBJ2-6 and V is TRBV7-8; TRBD1 matches at 8 bases. Germline assignment: CDR1 SGHVS and CDR2 FQNEAQ. The CDR3 length is 17 residues. V trimming: 2 bases; J trimming: 4 bases; junction bases outside the gene matches: 7. The CDR3 spells CASSLFRGRPGANVLTF. Written as DNA, the CDR3 is TGTGCCAGCAGCTTATTCAGGGGGCGGCCCGGGGCCAACGTCCTGACTTTC.

On this clone itself: Sequence at one end of the junction differs from germline and may be a read error. This rearrangement joins TRBV10-3 to TRBJ2-6; no firm D call. This CDR3 comprises 15 residues. Per the germline V gene, CDR1 is ENHRY and CDR2 is SYGVKD. CDR3 coding DNA: TGTGCCATCAGCGAGTCCATCTCTGGGGCCAACGTCCTGACTTTC. Its protein product is CAISESISGANVLTF.

The chain couples TRBV5-1 to TRBJ1-2, with no clear D. This CDR3 spans 15 amino acids. In germline, CDR1 is SGHRS, CDR2 YFSETQ. The V end lost 5 bases, the J end lost 6 bases, and 20 bases lay between the germline ends. CDR3 DNA: TGCGCCAGCAGGGGCCGGTGGGAGGTGGGAGATGGCTACACCTTC. It specifies CASRGRWEVGDGYTF.

The genes are TRBV18 and TRBJ1-1; TRBD1 aligns across 9 bases. V shed 5 bases and J 14 bases; nucleotides not matched to a gene: 9. Germline V lookup: CDR1 KGHSH, CDR2 LQKENI. The CDR3 consists of 12 residues. CDR3 loop: CASSTGTGPTFF. DNA of the CDR3: TGTGCCAGCTCAACCGGGACAGGGCCTACGTTCTTT.

The chain couples TRBV12-5 to TRBJ1-3; a possible D gene is TRBD1 (6 bases). Trimming cost V 1 base and J 0 bases, with 10 bases left between them. CDR1 LGHNT and CDR2 FRNRAP come from the germline V gene. The CDR3 extends over 16 amino acids. This chain's CDR3 is CASGLEGQSSGNTIYF. CDR3 nucleotides: TGTGCTAGTGGTTTGGAAGGACAGAGCTCTGGAAACACCATATATTTT.